The TCR beta chain described here comes from a study of shared clonotypes between healthy human individuals. Germline V gives CDR1 MNHEY, CDR2 SMNVEV (reference sequence). This CDR3 has 15 amino acids. V lost 8 bases to trimming and J lost 5 bases, with 22 bases between them. For this clone: Its antigen is not identified.

Across several immunoSEQ plates, the genomic DNA of each subset was split evenly. Repertoires were generated with immunoSEQ multiplex PCR, while TCRdb's copy carries only in-frame clones and drops some. The table has roughly 520,000 clones, approximately 95% seen once. Donors were healthy HIV-negative adults without recently reported acute infections or vaccinations. Study results and limitations: An effect of sequencing depth on clonotype sharing among donors was expected. Non-shared clonotypes displayed generation probabilities falling below those of clonotypes present in all four donors.

This receptor was obtained from a woman aged 25 to 45 in good health. Sequences were obtained from naive CD4+ T cells sorted from blood. Subset specified: CD45RA+ positively selected. This chain links TRBV27 with TRBJ2-7; D could derive from TRBD1 or TRBD2 (5 bases each). The CDR3 spells CASWKLGTELNEQYF. CDR3 coding DNA: TGTGCCAGCTGGAAGCTTGGGACGGAGCTCAACGAGCAGTACTTC.